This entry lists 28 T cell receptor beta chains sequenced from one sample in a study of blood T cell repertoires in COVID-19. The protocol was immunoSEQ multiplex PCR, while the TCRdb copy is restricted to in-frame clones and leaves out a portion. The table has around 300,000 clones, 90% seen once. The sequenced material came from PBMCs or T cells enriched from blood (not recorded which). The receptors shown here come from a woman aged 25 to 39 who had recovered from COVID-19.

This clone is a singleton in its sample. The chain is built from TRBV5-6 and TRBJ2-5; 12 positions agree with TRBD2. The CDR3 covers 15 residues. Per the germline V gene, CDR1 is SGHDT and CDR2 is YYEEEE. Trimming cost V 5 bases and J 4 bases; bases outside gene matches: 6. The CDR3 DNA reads TGTGCCAGCAGTTTCCCGGGACTAGCGGGAGAGACCCAGTACTTC. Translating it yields CASSFPGLAGETQYF. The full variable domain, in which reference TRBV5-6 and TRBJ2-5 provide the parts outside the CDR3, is DAGVTQSPTHLIKTRGQQVTLRCSPKSGHDTVSWYQQALGQGPQFIFQYYEEEERQRGNFPDRFSGHQFPNYSSELNVNALLLGDSALYLCASSFPGLAGETQYFGPGTRLLVL.

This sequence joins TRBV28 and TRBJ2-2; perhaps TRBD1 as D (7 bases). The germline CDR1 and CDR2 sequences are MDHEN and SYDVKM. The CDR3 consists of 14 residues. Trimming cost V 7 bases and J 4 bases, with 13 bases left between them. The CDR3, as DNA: TGTGCCAGCACCCGGAGGGGGCGCACCGGGGAGCTGTTTTTT. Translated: CASTRRGRTGELFF.

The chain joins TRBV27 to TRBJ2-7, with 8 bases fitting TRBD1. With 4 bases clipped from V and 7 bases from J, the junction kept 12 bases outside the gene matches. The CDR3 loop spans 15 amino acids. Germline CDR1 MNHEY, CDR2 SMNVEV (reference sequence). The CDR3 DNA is TGTGCCAGCAGTTCGGGTCAGACAGGGGCGAGGGAGCAGTACTTC. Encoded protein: CASSSGQTGAREQYF.

The CDR3 DNA sequence: TGCGCCAGCAGCACTGGACAGGGGGCCAACACTGAAGCTTTCTTT. It specifies CASSTGQGANTEAFF. This sequence joins TRBV5-1 and TRBJ1-1; TRBD1 aligns across 11 bases. In germline, CDR1 is SGHRS, CDR2 YFSETQ. The CDR3 sequence is 15 residues long. The junction had 4 bases not matched to a gene; V was cut back by 4 bases and J by 2 bases.

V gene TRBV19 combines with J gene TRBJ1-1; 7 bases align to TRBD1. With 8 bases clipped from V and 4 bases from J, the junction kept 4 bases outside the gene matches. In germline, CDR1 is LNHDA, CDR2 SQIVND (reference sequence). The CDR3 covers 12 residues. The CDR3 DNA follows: TGTGCCAGTGGGGGGACAGTCACTGAAGCTTTCTTT. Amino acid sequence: CASGGTVTEAFF.

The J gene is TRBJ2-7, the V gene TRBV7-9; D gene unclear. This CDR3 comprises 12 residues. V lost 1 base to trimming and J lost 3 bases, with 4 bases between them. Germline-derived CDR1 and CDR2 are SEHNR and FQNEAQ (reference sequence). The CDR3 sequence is CASSLDNYEQYF. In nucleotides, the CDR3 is TGTGCCAGCAGCTTAGACAACTACGAGCAGTACTTC.

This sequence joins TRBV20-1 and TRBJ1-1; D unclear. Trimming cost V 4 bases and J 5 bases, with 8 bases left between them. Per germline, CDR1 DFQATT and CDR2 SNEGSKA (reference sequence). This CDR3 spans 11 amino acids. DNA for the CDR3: TGCAGTGCTAACAGAGAGACTGAAGCTTTCTTT. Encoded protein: CSANRETEAFF.

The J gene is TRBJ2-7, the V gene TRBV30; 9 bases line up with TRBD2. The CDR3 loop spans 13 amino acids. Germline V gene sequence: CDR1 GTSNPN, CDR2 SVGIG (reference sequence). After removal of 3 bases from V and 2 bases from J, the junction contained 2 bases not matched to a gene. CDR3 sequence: CAWRVAGAYEQYF. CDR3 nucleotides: TGTGCCTGGAGGGTAGCGGGGGCCTACGAGCAGTACTTC.

CDR3 in amino acids: CASSIPGTSGSVYEQYF. The CDR3 DNA reads TGTGCCAGCAGCATACCCGGGACTAGCGGGAGCGTGTACGAGCAGTACTTC. The gene calls are TRBV28 and TRBJ2-7, with 14 bases matching TRBD2. This CDR3 has 17 residues. The trim removed 6 bases at V and 4 bases at J, leaving 11 bases unmatched. Germline values: CDR1 MDHEN, CDR2 SYDVKM.

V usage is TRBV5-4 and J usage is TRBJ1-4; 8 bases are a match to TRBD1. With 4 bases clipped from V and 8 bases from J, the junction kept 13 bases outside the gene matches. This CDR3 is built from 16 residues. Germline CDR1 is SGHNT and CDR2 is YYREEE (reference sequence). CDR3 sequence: CASSRFQTGENEKLFF. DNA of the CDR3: TGTGCCAGCAGCCGTTTCCAGACAGGGGAAAACGAAAAACTGTTTTTT. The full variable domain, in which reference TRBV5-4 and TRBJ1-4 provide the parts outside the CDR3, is ETGVTQSPTHLIKTRGQQVTLRCSSQSGHNTVSWYQQALGQGPQFIFQYYREEENGRGNFPPRFSGLQFPNYSSELNVNALELDDSALYLCASSRFQTGENEKLFFGSGTQLSVL.

CDR3 in DNA: TGTGCCAGCAGTCACAGGTCCGGCTATGGCTACACCTTC. This translates into CASSHRSGYGYTF. V gene TRBV12-3 or TRBV12-4 combines with J gene TRBJ1-2; tentative D call: TRBD1 (5 bases). V lost 5 bases to trimming and J lost 4 bases, with 11 bases between them. CDR3 length equals 13 residues.

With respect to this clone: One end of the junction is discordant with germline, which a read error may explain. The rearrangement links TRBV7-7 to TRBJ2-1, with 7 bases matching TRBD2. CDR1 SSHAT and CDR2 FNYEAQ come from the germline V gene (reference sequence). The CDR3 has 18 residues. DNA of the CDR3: TGTGCTAGCAGCTCCCCCACTAGACGCGGAGCGGGGAGGGATCGGCAGTTCTTC. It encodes CASSSPTRRGAGRDRQFF.

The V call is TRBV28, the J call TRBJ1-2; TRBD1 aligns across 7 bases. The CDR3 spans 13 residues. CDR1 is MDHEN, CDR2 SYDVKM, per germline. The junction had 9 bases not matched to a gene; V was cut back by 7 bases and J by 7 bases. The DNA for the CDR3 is TGTGCCAGCAAAACGACAGGGCTCGGTGGCTACACCTTC. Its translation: CASKTTGLGGYTF.

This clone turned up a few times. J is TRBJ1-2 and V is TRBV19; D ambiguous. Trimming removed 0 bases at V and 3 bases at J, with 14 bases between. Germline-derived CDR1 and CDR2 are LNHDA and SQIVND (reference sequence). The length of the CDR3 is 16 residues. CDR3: CASSIDLAGLDYGYTF. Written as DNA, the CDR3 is TGTGCCAGTAGTATAGACTTGGCCGGGTTGGACTATGGCTACACCTTC.

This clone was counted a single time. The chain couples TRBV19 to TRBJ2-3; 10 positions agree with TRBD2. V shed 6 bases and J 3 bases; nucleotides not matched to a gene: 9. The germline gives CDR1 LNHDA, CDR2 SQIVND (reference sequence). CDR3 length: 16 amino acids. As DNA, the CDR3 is TGTGCCAGTAGGCAAACCGGGACTAGCGTAACAGATACGCAGTATTTT. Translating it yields CASRQTGTSVTDTQYF.

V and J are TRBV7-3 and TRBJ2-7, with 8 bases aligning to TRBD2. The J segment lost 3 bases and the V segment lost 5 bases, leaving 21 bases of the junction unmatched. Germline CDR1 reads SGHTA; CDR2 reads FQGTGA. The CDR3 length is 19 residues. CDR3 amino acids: CASSLLGGSANGRVYEQYF. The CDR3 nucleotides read TGTGCCAGCAGCCTACTCGGCGGCAGTGCGAACGGGAGGGTCTACGAGCAGTACTTC.

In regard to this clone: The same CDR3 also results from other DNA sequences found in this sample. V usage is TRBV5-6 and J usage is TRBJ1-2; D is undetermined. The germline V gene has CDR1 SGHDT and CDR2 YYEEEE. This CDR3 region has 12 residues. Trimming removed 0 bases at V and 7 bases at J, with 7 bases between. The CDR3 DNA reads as TGTGCCAGCAGCTTGGCAGGTGGTGGCTACACCTTC. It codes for CASSLAGGGYTF.

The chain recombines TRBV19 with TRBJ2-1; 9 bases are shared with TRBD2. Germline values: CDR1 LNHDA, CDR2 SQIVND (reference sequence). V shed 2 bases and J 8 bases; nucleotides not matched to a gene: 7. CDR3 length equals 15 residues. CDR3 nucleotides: TGTGCCAGTAGTATAAGTCTAGCGGGACGGGATGAGCAGTTCTTC. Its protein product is CASSISLAGRDEQFF. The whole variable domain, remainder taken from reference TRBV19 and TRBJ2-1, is DGGITQSPKYLFRKEGQNVTLSCEQNLNHDAMYWYRQDPGQGLRLIYYSQIVNDFQKGDIAEGYSVSREKKESFPLTVTSAQKNPTAFYLCASSISLAGRDEQFFGPGTRLTVL.

In DNA, the CDR3 is TGTGCCAGCTCACCCAATCCGGGGGGAGATGGCTACACCTTC. This translates into CASSPNPGGDGYTF. V gene TRBV18 combines with J gene TRBJ1-2, with D possibly TRBD1 on 5 matching bases. Germline V CDR1 and CDR2: KGHSH, LQKENI. V was clipped by 3 bases and J by 6 bases, with 14 bases between them. CDR3 length: 14 residues.

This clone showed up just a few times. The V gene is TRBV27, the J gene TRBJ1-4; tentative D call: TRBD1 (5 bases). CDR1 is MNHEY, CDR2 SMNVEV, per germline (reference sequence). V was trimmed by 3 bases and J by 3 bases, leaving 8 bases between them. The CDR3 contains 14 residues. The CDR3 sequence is CASSFGGANEKLFF. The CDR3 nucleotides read TGTGCCAGCAGTTTTGGGGGGGCTAATGAAAAACTGTTTTTT.

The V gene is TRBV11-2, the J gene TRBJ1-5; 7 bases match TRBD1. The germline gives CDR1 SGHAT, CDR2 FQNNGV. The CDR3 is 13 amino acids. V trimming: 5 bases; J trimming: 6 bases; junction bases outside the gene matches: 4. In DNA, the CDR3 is TGTGCCAGCAGCCGTGACAGGGTTCAGCCCCAGCATTTT. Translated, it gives CASSRDRVQPQHF.

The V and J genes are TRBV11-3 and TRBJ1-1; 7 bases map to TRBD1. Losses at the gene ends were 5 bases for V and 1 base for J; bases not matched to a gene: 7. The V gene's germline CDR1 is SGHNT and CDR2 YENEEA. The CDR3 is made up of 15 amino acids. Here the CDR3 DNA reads TGTGCCAGCAGCAAAGGCTGGGACAGGAACACTGAAGCTTTCTTT. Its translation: CASSKGWDRNTEAFF.

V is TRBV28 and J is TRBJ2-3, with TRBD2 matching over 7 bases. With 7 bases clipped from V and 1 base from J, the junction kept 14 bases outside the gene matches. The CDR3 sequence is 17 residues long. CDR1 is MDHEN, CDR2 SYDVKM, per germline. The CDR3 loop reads CASTPSTGGRGTDTQYF. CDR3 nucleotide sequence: TGTGCCAGCACCCCCTCGACGGGAGGAAGGGGCACAGATACGCAGTATTTT. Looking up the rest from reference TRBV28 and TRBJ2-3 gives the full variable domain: DVKVTQSSRYLVKRTGEKVFLECVQDMDHENMFWYRQDPGLGLRLIYFSYDVKMKEKGDIPEGYSVSREKKERFSLILESASTNQTSMYLCASTPSTGGRGTDTQYFGPGTRLTVL.

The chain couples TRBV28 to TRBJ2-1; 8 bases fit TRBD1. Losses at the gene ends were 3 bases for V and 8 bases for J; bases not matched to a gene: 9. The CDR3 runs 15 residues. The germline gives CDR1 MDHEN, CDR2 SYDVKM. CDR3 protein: CASSFKGQGAYEQFF. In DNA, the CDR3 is TGTGCCAGCAGTTTTAAAGGACAGGGCGCCTATGAGCAGTTCTTC.

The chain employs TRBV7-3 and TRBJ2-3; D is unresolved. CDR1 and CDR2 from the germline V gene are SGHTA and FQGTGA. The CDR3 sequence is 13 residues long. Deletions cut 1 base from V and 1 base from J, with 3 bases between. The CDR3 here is CASSLIGTDTQYF. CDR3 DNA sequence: TGTGCCAGCAGCTTAATCGGCACAGATACGCAGTATTTT.

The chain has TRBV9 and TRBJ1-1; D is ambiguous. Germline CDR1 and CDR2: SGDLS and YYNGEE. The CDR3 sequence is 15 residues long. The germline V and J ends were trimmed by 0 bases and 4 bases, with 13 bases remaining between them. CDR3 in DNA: TGTGCCAGCAGCGTAGGGGTTTCAGGTTTCACTGAAGCTTTCTTT. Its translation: CASSVGVSGFTEAFF.

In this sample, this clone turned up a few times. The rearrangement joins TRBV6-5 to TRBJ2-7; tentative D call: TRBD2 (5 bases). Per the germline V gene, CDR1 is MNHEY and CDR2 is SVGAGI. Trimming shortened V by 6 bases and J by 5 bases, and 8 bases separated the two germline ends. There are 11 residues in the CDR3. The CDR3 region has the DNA TGTGCCAGCAGCCAGAGGGACGAGCAGTACTTC. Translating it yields CASSQRDEQYF.

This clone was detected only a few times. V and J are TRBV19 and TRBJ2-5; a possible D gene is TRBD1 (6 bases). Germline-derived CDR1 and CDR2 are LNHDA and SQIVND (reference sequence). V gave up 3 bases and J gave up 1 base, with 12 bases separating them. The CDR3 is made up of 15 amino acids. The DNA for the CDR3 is TGTGCCAGTAGTATGTCAGGGGTGGGCCAAGAGACCCAGTACTTC. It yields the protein CASSMSGVGQETQYF.